The 7 T cell receptor beta chains in this list originate from one sample, sequenced in a study of cytomegalovirus exposure and HLA in healthy donors. Some clones are missing from TCRdb's copy, which holds only in-frame ones; the method was immunoSEQ multiplex PCR. The sample includes roughly 330,000 clones, roughly 90% of them seen just once. The specimen sequenced was PBMCs. The receptors shown here come from a woman aged 25 to 39 in good health and CMV-seropositive.

CDR3 residues: CAWSWWERGTDTQYF. In nucleotides, the CDR3 is TGTGCCTGGAGCTGGTGGGAGAGGGGCACAGATACGCAGTATTTT. V usage is TRBV30 and J usage is TRBJ2-3; weak D call: TRBD2 (5 bases). Germline-derived CDR1 and CDR2 are GTSNPN and SVGIG (reference sequence). The V gene lost 3 bases and the J gene lost 1 base, with 14 bases spanning the gap. The CDR3 is made up of 15 amino acids.

The chain has TRBV28 and TRBJ2-3; D remains ambiguous. CDR3 length equals 13 residues. Trimming removed 2 bases from V and 7 bases from J, with 10 bases in between. Germline loops: CDR1 MDHEN, CDR2 SYDVKM. The CDR3 nucleotides read TGTGCCAGCAGTTTAACTGACGACTATACGCAGTATTTT. It yields the protein CASSLTDDYTQYF.

The gene calls are TRBV27 and TRBJ2-1, with 8 bases lining up with TRBD2. CDR1 is MNHEY and CDR2 is SMNVEV in the germline V gene (reference sequence). Trimming at V came to 3 bases and at J to 8 bases, leaving 9 bases not matched to a gene. CDR3 length: 15 amino acids. The CDR3 bases are TGTGCCAGCAGTTTTCCGGGACTAGAATCCGATGAGCAGTTCTTC. Translated, it gives CASSFPGLESDEQFF.

This chain connects TRBV9 to TRBJ2-1; 7 bases match TRBD1. This CDR3 region has 15 residues. Germline CDR1 and CDR2: SGDLS and YYNGEE. V trimming: 3 bases; J trimming: 8 bases; junction bases outside the gene matches: 11. The CDR3 region is CASSDEKGAKDEQFF. The CDR3 region has the DNA TGTGCCAGCAGCGACGAGAAGGGGGCTAAGGATGAGCAGTTCTTC.

This rearrangement joins TRBV27 to TRBJ2-2; no definite D call. Trimming removed 6 bases at V and 2 bases at J, with 13 bases between. The CDR3 extends over 15 amino acids. Germline CDR1 is MNHEY and CDR2 is SMNVEV (reference sequence). The DNA for the CDR3 is TGTGCCAGCAGATATCGACCTAGAAACACCGGGGAGCTGTTTTTT. It codes for CASRYRPRNTGELFF.

V is TRBV30 and J is TRBJ2-5; 9 bases fit TRBD2. CDR3 length: 13 amino acids. Trimming took 5 bases from V and 5 from J; bases not matched to a gene: 6. Per the germline V gene, CDR1 is GTSNPN and CDR2 is SVGIG (reference sequence). The CDR3, as DNA: TGTGCCTGGCTAGCGGGAATGAGTGAGACCCAGTACTTC. This sequence encodes CAWLAGMSETQYF.

The chain is built from TRBV27 and TRBJ2-1; 10 bases fit TRBD2. Germline CDR1 and CDR2: MNHEY and SMNVEV (reference sequence). The CDR3 has 13 residues. J was trimmed by 2 bases and V by 10 bases; bases with no gene match: 2. CDR3 region: CAIAGGPYNEQFF. In nucleotides, the CDR3 is TGTGCCATAGCGGGGGGCCCCTACAATGAGCAGTTCTTC.